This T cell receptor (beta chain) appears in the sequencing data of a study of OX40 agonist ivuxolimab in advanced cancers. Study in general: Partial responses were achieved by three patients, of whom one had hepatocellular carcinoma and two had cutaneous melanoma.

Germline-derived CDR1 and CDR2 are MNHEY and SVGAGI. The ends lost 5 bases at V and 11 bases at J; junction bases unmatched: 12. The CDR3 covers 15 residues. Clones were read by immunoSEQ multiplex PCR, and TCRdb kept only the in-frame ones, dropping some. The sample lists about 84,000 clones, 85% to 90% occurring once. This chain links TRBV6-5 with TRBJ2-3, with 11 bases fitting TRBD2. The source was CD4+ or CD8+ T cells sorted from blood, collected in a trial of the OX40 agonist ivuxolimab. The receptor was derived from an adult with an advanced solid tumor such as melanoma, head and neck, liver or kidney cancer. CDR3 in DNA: TGTGCCAGCAGTCCATTAGCGGGAGGGCTAAGGAGGCAGTATTTT. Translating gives CASSPLAGGLRRQYF.